These 18 T cell receptor beta chains came from one sample sequenced in a study of response to subunit inactivated influenza vaccine. MiXCR was run by TCRdb on the RT-PCR reads, yielding one entry per CDR3 protein. The profile covers under 500,000 distinct CDR3 sequences, with approximately 9.9% appearing a single time and 12% taken by the ten largest. The sample was PBMCs from blood, taken around seven weeks after vaccination. These receptor sequences come from a man over 45 who received an inactivated influenza vaccine.

This clonotype was picked up a small number of times. The chain links TRBV6-6 to TRBJ2-7; D unclear. Between the trimmed V and J ends, which lost 1 base and 5 bases, there was a span of 9 bases. This CDR3 contains 13 residues. Germline-derived CDR1 and CDR2 are MNHNY and SVGAGI (reference sequence). CDR3: CASSYFFWDEQYF. The CDR3 coding sequence is TGTGCCAGCAGTTACTTCTTTTGGGACGAGCAGTACTTC.

This clonotype has just a few counts. The chain recombines TRBV9 with TRBJ2-1, with D uncertain. The CDR3 spans 17 residues. Deletions cut 0 bases from V and 7 bases from J, with 20 bases between. Germline values: CDR1 SGDLS, CDR2 YYNGEE. In DNA, the CDR3 is TGTGCCAGCAGCGTAGCCCTAGGCCCCATATTTGGGAATGAGCAGTTCTTC. It specifies CASSVALGPIFGNEQFF.

The rearrangement joins TRBV7-8 to TRBJ2-6, with D hard to call. The V gene lost 0 bases and the J gene lost 0 bases, with 15 bases spanning the gap. The CDR3 is 19 residues long. Looked up from germline, CDR1 is SGHVS and CDR2 is FQNEAQ. The CDR3 loop is CASSLASWQAGSGANVLTF. CDR3 nucleotides: TGTGCCAGCAGCTTAGCGTCGTGGCAGGCCGGCTCTGGGGCCAACGTCCTGACTTTC.

The rearrangement links TRBV4-1 to TRBJ2-2; no firm D call. V was cut by 0 bases and J by 4 bases, with 12 bases left in between. This CDR3 has 16 residues. CDR1 and CDR2 from the germline V gene are MGHRA and YSYEKL. The CDR3 reads CASSQEKGRVTGELFF. The CDR3 DNA sequence: TGCGCCAGCAGCCAAGAGAAGGGTCGGGTCACCGGGGAGCTGTTTTTT.

This clonotype was seen repeatedly, ten times or more. The gene calls are TRBV24-1 and TRBJ2-1; D call uncertain. The CDR3 has 16 residues. Deletions cut 3 bases from V and 1 base from J, with 12 bases between. Germline-derived CDR1 and CDR2 are KGHDR and SFDVKD. The CDR3 coding sequence is TGTGCCACCAGTGATCGATTGTTTACGTCCTACAATGAGCAGTTCTTC. It specifies CATSDRLFTSYNEQFF.

V gene TRBV12-3 or TRBV12-4 combines with J gene TRBJ2-2; D is unclear. The CDR3 covers 14 residues. Trimming left V 6 bases short and J 3 bases short, with 11 bases between. The CDR3 spells CASSRGVYTGELFF. CDR3 nucleotides: TGTGCCAGCAGCCGAGGCGTGTACACCGGGGAGCTGTTTTTT.

This clonotype was detected ten times or more. The gene calls are TRBV7-2 and TRBJ2-3; D unresolved. There are 15 residues in the CDR3. Trimming left V 0 bases short and J 1 base short, with 8 bases between. Germline V gene sequence: CDR1 SGHTA, CDR2 FQGNSA. The CDR3 DNA reads as TGTGCCAGCAGCTTAGCATGGCGCCGCACAGATACGCAGTATTTT. Translating it yields CASSLAWRRTDTQYF.

This clonotype has only a few counts. The chain carries TRBV5-6 and TRBJ2-7; D possibly corresponds to TRBD1 (5 bases). This CDR3 is built from 12 residues. Germline V CDR1 and CDR2: SGHDT, YYEEEE. V shed 1 base and J shed 9 bases, with 11 bases lying between them. The CDR3 bases are TGTGCCAGCAGCTTGTCCAGGGCCAGGCAGTACTTC. Translated, it gives CASSLSRARQYF. The full variable domain, rest sourced from reference TRBV5-6 and TRBJ2-7, is DAGVTQSPTHLIKTRGQQVTLRCSPKSGHDTVSWYQQALGQGPQFIFQYYEEEERQRGNFPDRFSGHQFPNYSSELNVNALLLGDSALYLCASSLSRARQYFGPGTRLTVT.

This clonotype came up a few times. CDR3 sequence: CASSSGLVGSYNEQFF. CDR3 nucleotide sequence: TGTGCCAGCAGTTCCGGTTTGGTCGGCTCCTACAATGAGCAGTTCTTC. V is TRBV27 and J is TRBJ2-1; no firm D call. Trimming pared 4 bases from V and 0 bases from J, leaving 13 bases between. The germline CDR1 and CDR2 sequences are MNHEY and SMNVEV (reference sequence). CDR3 length equals 16 residues.

This chain joins TRBV7-8 and TRBJ2-7, with 7 bases that match TRBD2. The J segment lost 4 bases and the V segment lost 5 bases, leaving 8 bases of the junction unmatched. This CDR3 is built from 14 residues. The germline CDR1 and CDR2 sequences are SGHVS and FQNEAQ. Here the CDR3 reads CASSPEGGSYEQYF. In DNA, the CDR3 is TGTGCCAGCAGCCCAGAGGGCGGGAGTTACGAGCAGTACTTC.

This sequence joins TRBV20-1 and TRBJ2-7, with D maybe TRBD2 (6 bases). Trimming took off 1 base at V and 0 bases at J, with 16 bases between the two ends. Germline-derived CDR1 and CDR2 are DFQATT and SNEGSKA (reference sequence). This CDR3 has 16 residues. The CDR3 DNA reads TGCAGTGCTAGAGTGGGCTCTAGCGTAAGCTCCTACGAGCAGTACTTC. Translation: CSARVGSSVSSYEQYF.

The gene calls are TRBV20-1 and TRBJ2-7; D gene uncertain. Trimming shortened V by 3 bases and J by 2 bases, and 14 bases separated the two germline ends. This CDR3 region has 14 residues. Germline V gene data show CDR1 as DFQATT and CDR2 as SNEGSKA (reference sequence). The CDR3 loop reads CSARGITETYEQYF. For the CDR3, the DNA is TGCAGTGCTAGGGGCATCACAGAAACCTACGAGCAGTACTTC.

This clonotype was seen only a few times. The genes are TRBV29-1 and TRBJ1-1; no definite D call. Germline V CDR1 and CDR2: SQVTM, ANQGSEA. Trimming took off 3 bases at V and 7 bases at J, with 15 bases between the two ends. The CDR3 consists of 13 residues. CDR3 loop: CSVDPDGLGEAFF. CDR3 DNA sequence: TGCAGCGTTGACCCCGACGGATTGGGTGAAGCTTTCTTT.

This clonotype was seen more than once but under ten times. CDR3 bases: TGTGCCAGCAGTTTGGGGCTGGGGGGCAATGAGCAGTTCTTC. Amino acid sequence: CASSLGLGGNEQFF. The chain employs TRBV28 and TRBJ2-1, with a tentative D call TRBD2 (6 bases). Germline V gene sequence: CDR1 MDHEN, CDR2 SYDVKM. V was trimmed by 3 bases and J by 6 bases, leaving 12 bases between them. The CDR3 length is 14 residues.

This chain joins TRBV2 and TRBJ2-7; 7 bases fit TRBD1. Germline V lookup: CDR1 SNHLY, CDR2 FYNNEI. Germline trimming cut 9 bases from V and 0 bases from J; bases unmatched to any gene: 14. The CDR3 is made up of 16 amino acids. The DNA of the CDR3 is TGTGCCAGTATAACGGACTCCGGGACAGTCTCCTACGAGCAGTACTTC. Protein: CASITDSGTVSYEQYF.

This clonotype was seen a few times. This sequence joins TRBV5-1 and TRBJ1-1; D might be TRBD1 (5 bases). The germline V gene encodes CDR1 SGHRS and CDR2 YFSETQ. The germline V and J ends were trimmed by 4 bases and 4 bases, with 17 bases remaining between them. This CDR3 is built from 15 residues. The CDR3 DNA is TGCGCCAGCAGCCTACAAGGATGGGGACCCACTGAAGCTTTCTTT. As protein: CASSLQGWGPTEAFF. The entire variable domain, with the rest obtained from reference TRBV5-1 and TRBJ1-1, is as follows: KAGVTQTPRYLIKTRGQQVTLSCSPISGHRSVSWYQQTPGQGLQFLFEYFSETQRNKGNFPGRFSGRQFSNSRSEMNVSTLELGDSALYLCASSLQGWGPTEAFFGQGTRLTVV.

The chain is built from TRBV30 and TRBJ1-5, with D perhaps TRBD1 (5 bases). The CDR3 is made up of 14 amino acids. The V gene's germline CDR1 is GTSNPN and CDR2 SVGIG (reference sequence). Trimming left V 5 bases short and J 2 bases short, with 13 bases between. The CDR3 protein is CAWEEGRGNQPQHF. DNA for the CDR3: TGTGCCTGGGAAGAGGGCAGGGGCAATCAGCCCCAGCATTTT. Using reference TRBV30 and TRBJ1-5 for the parts outside the CDR3, the full variable domain is SQTIHQWPATLVQPVGSPLSLECTVEGTSNPNLYWYRQAAGRGLQLLFYSVGIGQISSEVPQNLSASRPQDRQFILSSKKLLLSDSGFYLCAWEEGRGNQPQHFGDGTRLSIL.

This clonotype was seen more than once but under ten times. V is TRBV7-9 and J is TRBJ2-5, with 7 bases aligning to TRBD1. Germline-derived CDR1 and CDR2 are SEHNR and FQNEAQ (reference sequence). The CDR3 consists of 13 residues. V lost 5 bases and J lost 4; bases outside the gene matches: 4. CDR3 in DNA: TGTGCCAGCAGCAACAGGGGTGGAGAGACCCAGTACTTC. Translation gives CASSNRGGETQYF.